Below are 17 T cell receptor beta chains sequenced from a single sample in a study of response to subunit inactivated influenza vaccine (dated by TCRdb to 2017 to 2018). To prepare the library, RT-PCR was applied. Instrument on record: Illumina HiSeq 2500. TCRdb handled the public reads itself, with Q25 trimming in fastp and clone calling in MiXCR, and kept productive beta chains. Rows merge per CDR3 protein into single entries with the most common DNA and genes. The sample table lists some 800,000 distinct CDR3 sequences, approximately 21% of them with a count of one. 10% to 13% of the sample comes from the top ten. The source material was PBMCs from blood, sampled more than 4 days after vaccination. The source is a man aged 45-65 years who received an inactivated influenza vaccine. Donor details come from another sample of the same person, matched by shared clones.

CDR3 in amino acids: CASSPPTAEGQPQHF. CDR3 nucleotides: TGTGCCAGCTCACCACCGACTGCAGAGGGTCAGCCCCAGCATTTT. The V call is TRBV18, the J call TRBJ1-5; D gene unclear. V was shortened by 0 bases and J by 6 bases, with 12 bases between the two germline ends. The CDR3 is made up of 15 amino acids. The germline CDR1 and CDR2 sequences are KGHSH and LQKENI. Complete variable domain (other parts from reference TRBV18 and TRBJ1-5): NAGVMQNPRHLVRRRGQEARLRCSPMKGHSHVYWYRQLPEEGLKFMVYLQKENIIDESGMPKERFSAEFPKEGPSILRIQQVVRGDSAAYFCASSPPTAEGQPQHFGDGTRLSIL.

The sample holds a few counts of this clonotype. This chain's CDR3 is CSVPLLAGNTDTQYF. Written as DNA, the CDR3 is TGCAGCGTCCCCCTACTAGCGGGGAACACAGATACGCAGTATTTT. The chain carries TRBV29-1 and TRBJ2-3; TRBD2 matches 10 bases. CDR3 size: 15 residues. After removal of 6 bases from V and 2 bases from J, the junction contained 8 bases not matched to a gene. CDR1 is SQVTM and CDR2 is ANQGSEA in the germline V gene.

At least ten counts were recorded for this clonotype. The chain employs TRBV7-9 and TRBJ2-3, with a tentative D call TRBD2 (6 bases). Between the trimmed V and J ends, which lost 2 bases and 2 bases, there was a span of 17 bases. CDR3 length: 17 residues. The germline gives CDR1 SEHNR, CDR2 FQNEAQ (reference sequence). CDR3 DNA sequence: TGTGCCAGCAGCTTATACGTAGGAGGGCTTGCCACAGATACGCAGTATTTT. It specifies CASSLYVGGLATDTQYF.

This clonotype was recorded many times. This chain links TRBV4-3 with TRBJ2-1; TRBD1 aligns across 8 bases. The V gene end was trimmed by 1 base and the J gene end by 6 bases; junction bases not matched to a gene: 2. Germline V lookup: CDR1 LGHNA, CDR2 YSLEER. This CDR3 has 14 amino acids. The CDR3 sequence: CASSQGQGINEQFF. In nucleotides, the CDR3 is TGCGCCAGCAGCCAAGGACAGGGGATCAATGAGCAGTTCTTC.

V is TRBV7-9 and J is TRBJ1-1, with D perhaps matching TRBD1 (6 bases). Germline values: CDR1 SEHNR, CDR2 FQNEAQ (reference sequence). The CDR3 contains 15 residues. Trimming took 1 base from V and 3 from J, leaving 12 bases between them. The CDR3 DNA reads TGTGCCAGCAGCTTAGGGAACGGGGGCTACACTGAAGCTTTCTTT. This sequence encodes CASSLGNGGYTEAFF. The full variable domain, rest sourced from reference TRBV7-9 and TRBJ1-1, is DTGVSQNPRHKITKRGQNVTFRCDPISEHNRLYWYRQTLGQGPEFLTYFQNEAQLEKSRLLSDRFSAERPKGSFSTLEIQRTEQGDSAMYLCASSLGNGGYTEAFFGQGTRLTVV.

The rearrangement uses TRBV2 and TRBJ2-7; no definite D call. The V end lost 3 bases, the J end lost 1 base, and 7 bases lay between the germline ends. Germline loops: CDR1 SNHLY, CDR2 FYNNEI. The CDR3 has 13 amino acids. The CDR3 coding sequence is TGTGCCAGCAGTGACAGACTTTCCTACGAGCAGTACTTC. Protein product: CASSDRLSYEQYF.

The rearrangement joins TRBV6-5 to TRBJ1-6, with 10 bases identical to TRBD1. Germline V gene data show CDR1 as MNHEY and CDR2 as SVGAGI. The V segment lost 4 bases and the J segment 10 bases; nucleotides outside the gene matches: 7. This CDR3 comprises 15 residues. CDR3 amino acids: CASSWTGGEISPLHF. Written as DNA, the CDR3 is TGTGCCAGCAGTTGGACAGGGGGGGAAATATCACCCCTCCACTTT.

The CDR3, as DNA: TGTGCCATCAGTGGGTCTAGCGGGGGGACTAGCACAGATACGCAGTATTTT. This codes for CAISGSSGGTSTDTQYF. The V and J genes are TRBV10-3 and TRBJ2-3, with 11 nucleotides matching TRBD2. Germline trimming cut 4 bases from V and 0 bases from J; bases unmatched to any gene: 6. Germline CDR1 ENHRY, CDR2 SYGVKD. CDR3 length: 17 residues.

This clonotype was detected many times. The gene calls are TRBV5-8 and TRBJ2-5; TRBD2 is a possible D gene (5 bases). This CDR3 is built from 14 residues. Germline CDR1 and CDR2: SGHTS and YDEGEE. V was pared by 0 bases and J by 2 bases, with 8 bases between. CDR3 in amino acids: CASSLEPGQETQYF. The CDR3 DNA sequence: TGTGCCAGCAGCTTGGAACCGGGGCAAGAGACCCAGTACTTC.

For the CDR3, the DNA is TGCGCCAGCAGCCAAACCCTTAGCAGCACGAACACCGGGGAGCTGTTTTTT. Translated, it gives CASSQTLSSTNTGELFF. The chain joins TRBV4-3 to TRBJ2-2; D gene ambiguous. CDR1 and CDR2 from the germline V gene are LGHNA and YSLEER. This CDR3 is built from 17 residues. V was cut by 2 bases and J by 0 bases, with 13 bases left in between.

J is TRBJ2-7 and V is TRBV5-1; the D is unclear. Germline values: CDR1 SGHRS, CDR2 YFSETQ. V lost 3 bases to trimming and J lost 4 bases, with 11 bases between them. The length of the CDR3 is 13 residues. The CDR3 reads CASSSTVGYEQYF. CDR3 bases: TGCGCCAGCAGCTCGACCGTAGGGTACGAGCAGTACTTC. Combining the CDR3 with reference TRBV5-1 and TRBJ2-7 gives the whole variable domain KAGVTQTPRYLIKTRGQQVTLSCSPISGHRSVSWYQQTPGQGLQFLFEYFSETQRNKGNFPGRFSGRQFSNSRSEMNVSTLELGDSALYLCASSSTVGYEQYFGPGTRLTVT.

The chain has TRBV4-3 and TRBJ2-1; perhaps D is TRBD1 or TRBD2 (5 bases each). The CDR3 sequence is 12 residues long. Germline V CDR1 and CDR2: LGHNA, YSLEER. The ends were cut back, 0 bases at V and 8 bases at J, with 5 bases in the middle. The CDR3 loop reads CASSQEGDEQFF. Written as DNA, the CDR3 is TGCGCCAGCAGCCAAGAGGGGGATGAGCAGTTCTTC.

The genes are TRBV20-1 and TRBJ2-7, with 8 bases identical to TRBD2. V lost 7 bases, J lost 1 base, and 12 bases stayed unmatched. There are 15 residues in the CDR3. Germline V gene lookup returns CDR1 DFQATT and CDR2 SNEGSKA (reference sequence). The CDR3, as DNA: TGCAGTGTCCCCCGGGCTAGCGGGCGTTCCTACGAGCAGTACTTC. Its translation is CSVPRASGRSYEQYF.

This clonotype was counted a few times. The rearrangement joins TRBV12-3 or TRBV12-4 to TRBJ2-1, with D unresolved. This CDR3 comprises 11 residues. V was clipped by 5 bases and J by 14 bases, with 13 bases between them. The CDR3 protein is CASSALGIEFF. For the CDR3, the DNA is TGTGCCAGCAGTGCATTGGGGATAGAGTTCTTC.

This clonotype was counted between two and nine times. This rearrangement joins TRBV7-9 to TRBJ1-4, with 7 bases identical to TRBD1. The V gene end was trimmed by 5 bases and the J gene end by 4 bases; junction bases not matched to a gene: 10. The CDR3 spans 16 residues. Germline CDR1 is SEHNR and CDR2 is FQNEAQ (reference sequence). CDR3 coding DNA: TGTGCCAGCAGCCAACAGGGACAGCTTCTTAATGAAAAACTGTTTTTT. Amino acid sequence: CASSQQGQLLNEKLFF.

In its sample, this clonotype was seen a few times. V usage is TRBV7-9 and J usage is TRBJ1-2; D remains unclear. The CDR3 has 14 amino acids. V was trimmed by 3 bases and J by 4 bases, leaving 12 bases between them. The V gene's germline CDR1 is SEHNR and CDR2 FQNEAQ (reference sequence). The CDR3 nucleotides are TGTGCCAGCAGCTTTGACGGACTTCTCTATGGCTACACCTTC. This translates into CASSFDGLLYGYTF.

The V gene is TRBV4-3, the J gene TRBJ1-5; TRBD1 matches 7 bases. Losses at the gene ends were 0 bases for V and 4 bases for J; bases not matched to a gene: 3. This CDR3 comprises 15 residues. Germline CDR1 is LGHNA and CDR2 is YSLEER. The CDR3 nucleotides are TGCGCCAGCAGCCAAGATAGGGGGCTAAATCAGCCCCAGCATTTT. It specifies CASSQDRGLNQPQHF.